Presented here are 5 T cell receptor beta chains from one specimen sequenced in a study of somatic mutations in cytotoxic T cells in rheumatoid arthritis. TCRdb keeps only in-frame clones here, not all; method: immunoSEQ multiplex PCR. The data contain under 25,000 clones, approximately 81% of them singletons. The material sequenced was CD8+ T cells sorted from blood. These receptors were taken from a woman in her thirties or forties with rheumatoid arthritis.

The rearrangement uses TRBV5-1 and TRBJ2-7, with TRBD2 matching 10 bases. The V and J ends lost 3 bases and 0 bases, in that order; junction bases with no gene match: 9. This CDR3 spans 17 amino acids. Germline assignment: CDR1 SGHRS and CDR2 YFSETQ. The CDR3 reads CASSWASGSPSSYEQYF. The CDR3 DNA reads TGCGCCAGCAGCTGGGCTAGCGGGAGTCCGAGCTCCTACGAGCAGTACTTC.

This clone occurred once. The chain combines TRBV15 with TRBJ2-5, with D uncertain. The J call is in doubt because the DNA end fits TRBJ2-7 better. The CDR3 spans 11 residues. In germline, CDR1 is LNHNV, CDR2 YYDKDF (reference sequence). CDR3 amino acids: CATSTTYEQYF. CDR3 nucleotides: TGTGCCACCAGCACCACCTACGAGCAGTACTTC.

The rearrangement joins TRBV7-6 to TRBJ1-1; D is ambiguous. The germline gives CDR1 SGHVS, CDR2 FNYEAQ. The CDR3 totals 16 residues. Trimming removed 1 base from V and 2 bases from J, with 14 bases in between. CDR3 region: CASSLDEGSDNTEAFF. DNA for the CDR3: TGTGCCAGCAGCTTAGACGAGGGCTCTGATAACACTGAAGCTTTCTTT.

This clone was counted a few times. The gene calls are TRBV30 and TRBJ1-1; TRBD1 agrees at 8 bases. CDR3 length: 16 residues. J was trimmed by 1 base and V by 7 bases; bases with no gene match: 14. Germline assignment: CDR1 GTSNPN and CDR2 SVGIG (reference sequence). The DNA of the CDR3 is TGTGCCTTCACGTCTGGACAGGGCAGGAAGAACACTGAAGCTTTCTTT. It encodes CAFTSGQGRKNTEAFF.

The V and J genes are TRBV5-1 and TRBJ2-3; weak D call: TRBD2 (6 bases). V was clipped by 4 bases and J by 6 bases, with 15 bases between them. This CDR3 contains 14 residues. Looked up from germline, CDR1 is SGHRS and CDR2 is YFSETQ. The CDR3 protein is CASSALGEVDTQYF. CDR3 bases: TGCGCCAGCAGCGCCTTGGGGGAGGTCGATACGCAGTATTTT.